This entry lists 21 T cell receptor beta chains sequenced from one sample in a study of blood T cell repertoires in COVID-19. Here immunoSEQ multiplex PCR was the method, and the copy in TCRdb shows in-frame clones only, minus some. The sample lists about 380,000 clones; around 85% were seen once. Sequenced input: peripheral blood. These receptors came from a woman between 18 and 29 years old with acute or convalescent COVID-19.

The chain has TRBV28 and TRBJ1-1, with 7 bases identical to TRBD1. The CDR3 is 16 amino acids. Looked up from germline, CDR1 is MDHEN and CDR2 is SYDVKM. J gave up 1 base and V 4 bases, and 9 bases lay outside the gene matches. In nucleotides, the CDR3 is TGTGCCAGCAGTTCCGGGGCGACAGGGACGAACACTGAAGCTTTCTTT. Its protein product is CASSSGATGTNTEAFF.

The chain combines TRBV24-1 with TRBJ2-5; perhaps TRBD1 as D (6 bases). Germline V lookup: CDR1 KGHDR, CDR2 SFDVKD. V lost 6 bases and J lost 1, with 14 bases in between. The CDR3 is 15 amino acids. The CDR3 DNA reads TGTGCCACCAGTACCGGACAGTGGACCCAAGAGACCCAGTACTTC. Protein product: CATSTGQWTQETQYF.

The rearrangement joins TRBV6-6 to TRBJ1-5, with TRBD1 identical over 8 bases. V shed 7 bases and J 2 bases; nucleotides not matched to a gene: 4. Germline lookup yields CDR1 MNHNY and CDR2 SVGAGI (reference sequence). The CDR3 extends over 14 amino acids. CDR3 residues: CASTKGQGNQPQHF. The CDR3 DNA reads as TGTGCCAGCACCAAGGGACAGGGCAATCAGCCCCAGCATTTT.

This chain uses TRBV7-3 with TRBJ2-2, with TRBD2 matching over 11 bases. Germline CDR1 reads SGHTA; CDR2 reads FQGTGA. The length of the CDR3 is 17 residues. The trim removed 5 bases at V and 0 bases at J, leaving 5 bases unmatched. The chain's CDR3 is CASSPNSGGANTGELFF. CDR3 DNA: TGTGCCAGCAGCCCCAATAGCGGGGGGGCGAACACCGGGGAGCTGTTTTTT.

About this clone: The junction and the germline gene differ at one end; a read error may be behind it. This rearrangement joins TRBV19 to TRBJ1-1; tentative D call: TRBD1 (5 bases). This CDR3 spans 16 amino acids. The germline V gene encodes CDR1 LNHDA and CDR2 SQIVND (reference sequence). CDR3 sequence reads: CASSTYGRGVKTEAFF. Written as DNA, the CDR3 is TGTGCCAGTAGTACCTACGGGCGGGGCGTGAAAACTGAAGCTTTCTTT.

This clone is a singleton in its sample. The V gene is TRBV7-8, the J gene TRBJ1-6, with 12 bases aligning to TRBD1. V lost 4 bases, J lost 8 bases, and 15 bases stayed unmatched. The germline CDR1 and CDR2 sequences are SGHVS and FQNEAQ. The CDR3 has 19 amino acids. CDR3: CASSSPPPPGQGAYSPLHF. CDR3 nucleotides: TGTGCCAGCAGCTCCCCACCTCCTCCGGGACAGGGGGCTTATTCACCCCTCCACTTT.

The V call is TRBV7-9, the J call TRBJ1-2; D possibly corresponds to TRBD1 (5 bases). The CDR3 extends over 13 amino acids. Germline V gene sequence: CDR1 SEHNR, CDR2 FQNEAQ (reference sequence). Trimming removed 4 bases at V and 2 bases at J, with 8 bases between. In DNA, the CDR3 is TGTGCCAGCAGCTCCCAGGGAAACTATGGCTACACCTTC. Amino acids: CASSSQGNYGYTF.

This clone was seen only a few times. This chain links TRBV5-6 with TRBJ1-2; D remains ambiguous. CDR3 length: 15 residues. V dropped 4 bases and J dropped 0 bases, with 13 bases sitting between them. The germline gives CDR1 SGHDT, CDR2 YYEEEE. The CDR3 is CASSAWEVPNYGYTF. The DNA of the CDR3 is TGTGCCAGCAGCGCCTGGGAGGTACCTAACTATGGCTACACCTTC.

This chain joins TRBV10-3 and TRBJ2-1; 10 nucleotides align to TRBD2. V was clipped by 2 bases and J by 12 bases; unmatched bases: 7. CDR3 length equals 14 residues. The germline gives CDR1 ENHRY, CDR2 SYGVKD. CDR3 amino acids: CAISEGLAEGGQFF. In nucleotides, the CDR3 is TGTGCCATCAGTGAGGGACTAGCGGAGGGGGGGCAGTTCTTC.

The chain employs TRBV6-1 and TRBJ1-1; D gene unclear. CDR3 length: 12 amino acids. The V gene lost 1 base and the J gene lost 4 bases, with 4 bases spanning the gap. CDR1 and CDR2 (germline): MNHNS, SASEGT. The CDR3 is CASSEGPTEAFF. CDR3 bases: TGTGCCAGCAGTGAAGGGCCCACTGAAGCTTTCTTT.

The chain joins TRBV5-6 to TRBJ1-2; 7 bases agree with TRBD1. Germline-derived CDR1 and CDR2 are SGHDT and YYEEEE. The CDR3 is made up of 15 amino acids. Losses at the gene ends were 3 bases for V and 8 bases for J; bases not matched to a gene: 13. The CDR3 region has the DNA TGTGCCAGCAGCTCGGAGGTGGACAGGTTGATGGGCTACACCTTC. Translating gives CASSSEVDRLMGYTF.

The chain carries TRBV5-1 and TRBJ2-1, with 8 bases identical to TRBD2. The CDR3 extends over 19 amino acids. Germline CDR1 reads SGHRS; CDR2 reads YFSETQ. J lost 8 bases, V lost 2 bases, and 21 bases had no gene match. CDR3 DNA sequence: TGCGCCAGCAGCTTAACCCCACCTGCCAGCGGGAGCTCATTCGATGAGCAGTTCTTC. This codes for CASSLTPPASGSSFDEQFF.

The genes are TRBV5-8 and TRBJ1-2; TRBD1 agrees at 8 bases. V shed 0 bases, J shed 3 bases, and the junction held 4 bases outside the gene matches. Germline V gene lookup returns CDR1 SGHTS and CDR2 YDEGEE. The CDR3 runs to 15 residues. CDR3 amino acids: CASSLDDRGDYGYTF. The DNA for the CDR3 is TGTGCCAGCAGCTTGGACGACAGGGGAGACTATGGCTACACCTTC.

The CDR3 bases are TGTGCCAGCAAGATTTCAGGGAAGGAGACCCAGTACTTC. It specifies CASKISGKETQYF. The V and J genes are TRBV6-5 and TRBJ2-5; a possible D gene is TRBD1 (5 bases). The V gene's germline CDR1 is MNHEY and CDR2 SVGAGI. The V gene lost 7 bases and the J gene lost 5 bases, with 14 bases spanning the gap. The CDR3 is made up of 13 amino acids.

The chain combines TRBV7-3 with TRBJ2-3; TRBD1 matches at 12 bases. CDR1 is SGHTA and CDR2 is FQGTGA in the germline V gene. CDR3 length: 16 amino acids. V trimming: 5 bases; J trimming: 5 bases; junction bases outside the gene matches: 8. This CDR3 reads CASSPRGQGALDTQYF. The CDR3 nucleotides are TGTGCCAGCAGCCCGAGGGGACAGGGGGCCTTAGATACGCAGTATTTT.

The rearrangement joins TRBV2 to TRBJ2-1, with 9 positions matching TRBD2. With V trimmed by 5 bases and J by 4 bases, 9 bases remained unmatched. Per germline, CDR1 SNHLY and CDR2 FYNNEI. CDR3 length: 16 amino acids. The CDR3 region is CASSSGLARTYNEQFF. As DNA, the CDR3 is TGTGCCAGCAGTTCGGGACTAGCTCGTACGTACAATGAGCAGTTCTTC.

The chain joins TRBV19 to TRBJ1-5, with D maybe TRBD1 (6 bases). Germline V lookup: CDR1 LNHDA, CDR2 SQIVND (reference sequence). V lost 6 bases and J lost 3, with 9 bases in between. This CDR3 contains 13 residues. CDR3 sequence: CASRDRINQPQHF. CDR3 DNA sequence: TGTGCCAGTAGGGACAGAATCAATCAGCCCCAGCATTTT.

This clone was found once. This chain links TRBV5-1 with TRBJ2-7, with D perhaps TRBD2 (5 bases). Germline V lookup: CDR1 SGHRS, CDR2 YFSETQ. This CDR3 region has 15 residues. V gave up 2 bases and J gave up 2 bases, with 14 bases separating them. For the CDR3, the DNA is TGCGCCAGCAGCTTAGAGAGACGCGGGCCCTACGAGCAGTACTTC. It is translated as CASSLERRGPYEQYF.

Remarks on this clone: Other DNA sequences of this sample code for an identical CDR3. This chain joins TRBV2 and TRBJ1-5, with 8 bases matching TRBD1. The germline gives CDR1 SNHLY, CDR2 FYNNEI. CDR3 size: 14 residues. The V segment lost 1 base and the J segment 5 bases; nucleotides outside the gene matches: 1. CDR3 region: CASSEVQGDQPQHF. DNA for the CDR3: TGTGCCAGCAGTGAAGTACAGGGGGATCAGCCCCAGCATTTT.

The rearrangement uses TRBV6-1 and TRBJ2-5, with 7 bases identical to TRBD2. Germline-derived CDR1 and CDR2 are MNHNS and SASEGT. V lost 2 bases to trimming and J lost 0 bases; unmatched junction nucleotides: 0. The CDR3 is 14 amino acids. The CDR3 region is CASSERGDQETQYF. The CDR3 nucleotides are TGTGCCAGCAGTGAACGGGGGGACCAAGAGACCCAGTACTTC.

Details on this clone: At the DNA level, this CDR3 is encoded by other sequences in the same sample as well. The genes are TRBV3-1 (or the pseudogene TRBV3-2) and TRBJ2-7; D is ambiguous. The CDR3 is made up of 14 amino acids. Trimming took off 0 bases at V and 0 bases at J, with 6 bases between the two ends. Germline CDR1 LGHDT, CDR2 YNNKEL (reference sequence). DNA for the CDR3: TGTGCCAGCAGCCAAGATCGGAGCTCCTACGAGCAGTACTTC. Its protein is CASSQDRSSYEQYF.